The 28 T cell receptor beta chains below come from one sample, sequenced in a study of shared clonotypes between healthy human individuals. Some clones are missing from TCRdb's copy, which holds only in-frame ones; the method was immunoSEQ multiplex PCR. The table shows hundreds of thousands of clones, with 90% to 97% occurring only once. The source material was naive CD4+ T cells sorted from blood. Subset noted: CD45RA+ positively selected. These receptors were obtained from a young woman in good health.

The chain joins TRBV30 to TRBJ1-5; D is unresolved. The length of the CDR3 is 13 residues. CDR1 and CDR2 from the germline V gene are GTSNPN and SVGIG (reference sequence). V shed 2 bases and J shed 3 bases, with 8 bases lying between them. CDR3 bases: TGTGCCTGGAGTTTCGACACCAATCAGCCCCAGCATTTT. Amino acids: CAWSFDTNQPQHF.

This chain joins TRBV28 and TRBJ1-1; the D is unclear. The CDR3 runs to 11 residues. Trimming took 11 bases from V and 1 from J, leaving 8 bases between them. CDR1 is MDHEN, CDR2 SYDVKM, per germline. Here the CDR3 DNA reads TGTGCCTCGGGCCCGAACACTGAAGCTTTCTTT. Amino acid sequence: CASGPNTEAFF.

The V and J genes are TRBV5-1 and TRBJ2-1; 7 bases agree with TRBD1. This CDR3 spans 16 amino acids. Germline loops: CDR1 SGHRS, CDR2 YFSETQ. With 4 bases clipped from V and 5 bases from J, the junction kept 12 bases outside the gene matches. This chain's CDR3 is CASSVLHRGLDNEQFF. The CDR3 region has the DNA TGCGCCAGCAGCGTACTACACAGGGGCCTTGACAATGAGCAGTTCTTC.

This clone was observed a single time. The chain combines TRBV7-2 with TRBJ2-3; D might be TRBD1 or TRBD2, each matching 6 bases. Germline lookup yields CDR1 SGHTA and CDR2 FQGNSA. V shed 3 bases and J shed 2 bases, with 18 bases lying between them. The CDR3 is made up of 17 amino acids. This CDR3 reads CASSFPFGGLLTDTQYF. The CDR3 bases are TGTGCCAGCAGCTTTCCTTTTGGGGGGCTTCTCACAGATACGCAGTATTTT.

The CDR3: CASSALAGRSTDTQYF. Written as DNA, the CDR3 is TGTGCCAGCAGCGCGCTAGCGGGACGTAGCACAGATACGCAGTATTTT. The V and J genes are TRBV9 and TRBJ2-3, with TRBD2 identical over 9 bases. The CDR3 consists of 16 residues. Germline loops: CDR1 SGDLS, CDR2 YYNGEE. The J segment lost 0 bases and the V segment lost 3 bases, leaving 5 bases of the junction unmatched. Filled out from reference TRBV9 and TRBJ2-3, the complete variable domain reads DSGVTQTPKHLITATGQRVTLRCSPRSGDLSVYWYQQSLDQGLQFLIQYYNGEERAKGNILERFSAQQFPDLHSELNLSSLELGDSALYFCASSALAGRSTDTQYFGPGTRLTVL.

The chain has TRBV15 and TRBJ2-1; 11 bases fit TRBD2. The CDR3 length is 15 residues. Germline-derived CDR1 and CDR2 are LNHNV and YYDKDF (reference sequence). V lost 4 bases and J lost 8; bases outside the gene matches: 7. The CDR3 DNA follows: TGTGCCACCAGCAAAGGACTAGCGGGCAGCGATGAGCAGTTCTTC. It codes for CATSKGLAGSDEQFF.

The rearrangement links TRBV5-8 to TRBJ2-2; D might be TRBD1 (5 bases). Germline CDR1 is SGHTS and CDR2 is YDEGEE. There are 14 residues in the CDR3. Between the trimmed V and J ends, which lost 10 bases and 0 bases, there was a span of 13 bases. CDR3: CAGYRITNTGELFF. Here the CDR3 DNA reads TGTGCCGGTTACAGGATAACGAACACCGGGGAGCTGTTTTTT.

The V and J genes are TRBV5-5 and TRBJ2-7, with D unresolved. Germline V lookup: CDR1 SGHKS, CDR2 YYEKEE (reference sequence). V gave up 1 base and J gave up 2 bases, with 13 bases separating them. The CDR3 contains 15 residues. The CDR3 nucleotides are TGTGCCAGCAGCTTGTCAGCTCCCACCGCCTACGAGCAGTACTTC. Translating it yields CASSLSAPTAYEQYF.

The V call is TRBV4-1, the J call TRBJ2-7; a possible D gene is TRBD2 (6 bases). Looked up from germline, CDR1 is MGHRA and CDR2 is YSYEKL. This CDR3 has 17 amino acids. The V and J ends lost 1 base and 3 bases respectively, with 19 bases between them. CDR3 residues: CASSQATHAGLGYEQYF. CDR3 bases: TGCGCCAGCAGCCAAGCTACTCACGCGGGACTTGGCTACGAGCAGTACTTC.

This chain uses TRBV5-1 with TRBJ2-5, with 7 bases identical to TRBD1. The J call could be wrong; TRBJ2-7 is a better fit for the DNA end. Germline V gene lookup returns CDR1 SGHRS and CDR2 YFSETQ. This CDR3 comprises 14 residues. The CDR3 loop reads CASSPGGTAYEQYF. Written as DNA, the CDR3 is TGCGCCAGCAGCCCTGGTGGGACAGCCTACGAGCAGTACTTC.

The chain has TRBV18 and TRBJ1-1, with TRBD1 identical over 7 bases. V shed 2 bases, J shed 1 base, and the junction held 1 base outside the gene matches. The CDR3 loop spans 14 amino acids. Per the germline V gene, CDR1 is KGHSH and CDR2 is LQKENI. CDR3 protein: CASSPRDRNTEAFF. The CDR3 DNA reads as TGTGCCAGCTCACCAAGGGACAGGAACACTGAAGCTTTCTTT.

The V gene is TRBV28, the J gene TRBJ2-7, with D perhaps matching TRBD1 (5 bases). Germline V gene sequence: CDR1 MDHEN, CDR2 SYDVKM. CDR3 length: 12 amino acids. V lost 7 bases to trimming and J lost 1 base, with 8 bases between them. DNA of the CDR3: TGTGCCAGCAACCGACAGTCCTACGAGCAGTACTTC. It specifies CASNRQSYEQYF.

The rearrangement links TRBV2 to TRBJ1-5; D is uncertain. The V gene lost 1 base and the J gene lost 6 bases, with 7 bases spanning the gap. Germline CDR1 reads SNHLY; CDR2 reads FYNNEI. The CDR3 has 13 amino acids. CDR3 nucleotides: TGTGCCAGCAGTGAAGGGAGGGTTCAGCCCCAGCATTTT. It translates to CASSEGRVQPQHF.

This chain uses TRBV6-5 with TRBJ2-7; TRBD1 might be the D (6 bases). The CDR3 contains 14 residues. The V gene's germline CDR1 is MNHEY and CDR2 SVGAGI. The V and J ends lost 6 bases and 8 bases respectively, with 20 bases between them. The CDR3 DNA is TGTGCCAGCAGCTACAACCCTCTTGGACAGAAGCAGTACTTC. Translated, it gives CASSYNPLGQKQYF.

The genes are TRBV19 and TRBJ1-1, with D maybe TRBD1 (5 bases). The CDR3 spans 14 residues. Germline V CDR1 and CDR2: LNHDA, SQIVND (reference sequence). V lost 3 bases and J 6 bases, leaving 14 bases between the germline ends. CDR3: CASSMTQGLPEAFF. DNA of the CDR3: TGTGCCAGTAGTATGACCCAGGGTCTTCCTGAAGCTTTCTTT. The whole variable domain, remainder taken from reference TRBV19 and TRBJ1-1, is DGGITQSPKYLFRKEGQNVTLSCEQNLNHDAMYWYRQDPGQGLRLIYYSQIVNDFQKGDIAEGYSVSREKKESFPLTVTSAQKNPTAFYLCASSMTQGLPEAFFGQGTRLTVV.

The chain has TRBV19 and TRBJ2-5; a weak D match, TRBD1 (6 bases). Germline V lookup: CDR1 LNHDA, CDR2 SQIVND (reference sequence). V lost 3 bases and J 8 bases, leaving 22 bases between the germline ends. The CDR3 covers 16 residues. CDR3 sequence reads: CASSMSSGQKHHTQYF. DNA of the CDR3: TGTGCCAGTAGTATGTCATCTGGACAGAAGCATCACACCCAGTACTTC.

The chain carries TRBV15 and TRBJ2-7; no reliable D call. The CDR3 spans 13 residues. The V end lost 0 bases, the J end lost 7 bases, and 10 bases lay between the germline ends. Germline-derived CDR1 and CDR2 are LNHNV and YYDKDF (reference sequence). CDR3 nucleotides: TGTGCCACCAGCAGAGATGGGGTAGGGGAGCAGTACTTC. Its protein is CATSRDGVGEQYF.

About this clone: In the same sample, other DNA sequences code for this CDR3. The gene calls are TRBV11-2 and TRBJ2-2; D assignment may be TRBD1 or TRBD2 (5 bases each). V shed 1 base and J shed 6 bases, with 6 bases lying between them. The CDR3 spans 13 residues. Germline-derived CDR1 and CDR2 are SGHAT and FQNNGV. The CDR3 reads CASSLAGPGELFF. The CDR3 bases are TGTGCCAGCAGCTTAGCGGGACCCGGGGAGCTGTTTTTT.

This rearrangement joins TRBV4-1 to TRBJ2-5; a possible D gene is TRBD2 (6 bases). The germline CDR1 and CDR2 sequences are MGHRA and YSYEKL. V lost 1 base and J lost 3, with 12 bases in between. This CDR3 has 15 amino acids. The CDR3 DNA reads as TGCGCCAGCAGCCAAGTATCTGGGAGGAAAGAGACCCAGTACTTC. The encoded protein is CASSQVSGRKETQYF.

CDR3 nucleotides: TGTGCCAGCAGCTCAGTAGCGGGAGTGAGGGGGACCCAGTACTTC. Translated, it gives CASSSVAGVRGTQYF. This chain links TRBV7-9 with TRBJ2-5; TRBD2 aligns across 9 bases. Trimming took 4 bases from V and 7 from J; bases not matched to a gene: 10. Germline V gene sequence: CDR1 SEHNR, CDR2 FQNEAQ (reference sequence). CDR3 size: 15 residues.

The rearrangement joins TRBV7-9 to TRBJ1-6; 9 nucleotides match TRBD1. This CDR3 spans 16 amino acids. Germline V gene sequence: CDR1 SEHNR, CDR2 FQNEAQ (reference sequence). With V trimmed by 5 bases and J by 8 bases, 10 bases remained unmatched. CDR3 nucleotides: TGTGCCAGCAGCCAAAACCCGGGACAGGGCTATTCACCCCTCCACTTT. Translation gives CASSQNPGQGYSPLHF.

This chain uses TRBV5-1 with TRBJ2-5; the match to TRBD2 covers 8 bases. This CDR3 comprises 19 residues. From germline, CDR1 is SGHRS and CDR2 YFSETQ. V lost 1 base and J lost 1; bases outside the gene matches: 15. Written as DNA, the CDR3 is TGCGCCAGCAGCTTGAGCGACCGAAGCGGGGGAGGAAGCCAAGAGACCCAGTACTTC. It yields the protein CASSLSDRSGGGSQETQYF.

The genes are TRBV6-1 and TRBJ2-7; D is perhaps TRBD1 or TRBD2 (5 bases each). Looked up from germline, CDR1 is MNHNS and CDR2 is SASEGT. CDR3 length equals 15 residues. The V end lost 2 bases, the J end lost 0 bases, and 11 bases lay between the germline ends. Here the CDR3 reads CASSETNGASYEQYF. The DNA for the CDR3 is TGTGCCAGCAGTGAAACAAACGGGGCCTCCTACGAGCAGTACTTC.

The CDR3: CASTPGGRPNTEAFF. The CDR3 DNA follows: TGTGCCAGCACGCCGGGCGGGAGACCGAACACTGAAGCTTTCTTT. The V call is TRBV19, the J call TRBJ1-1; D unresolved. The germline V gene has CDR1 LNHDA and CDR2 SQIVND (reference sequence). The CDR3 covers 15 residues. V was cut by 9 bases and J by 1 base, with 18 bases left in between.

The chain is built from TRBV4-1 and TRBJ1-2, with 11 bases lining up with TRBD1. V was pared by 4 bases and J by 8 bases, with 9 bases of the junction left unmatched. The CDR3 spans 15 residues. Germline V CDR1 and CDR2: MGHRA, YSYEKL. The DNA of the CDR3 is TGCGCCAGCAGCCCTGGACAGGGGGCCCCGCCGGGCTACACCTTC. Translation: CASSPGQGAPPGYTF.

The rearrangement uses TRBV6-1 and TRBJ2-2, with TRBD1 matching over 8 bases. The J segment lost 1 base and the V segment lost 6 bases, leaving 4 bases of the junction unmatched. There are 15 residues in the CDR3. The germline V gene encodes CDR1 MNHNS and CDR2 SASEGT. The CDR3 DNA sequence: TGTGCCAGCAGGGCCGGGACAGGGAACACCGGGGAGCTGTTTTTT. Translation: CASRAGTGNTGELFF.

The chain links TRBV18 to TRBJ2-7; 10 positions agree with TRBD1. Trimming cost V 3 bases and J 4 bases; bases outside gene matches: 9. The germline V gene has CDR1 KGHSH and CDR2 LQKENI. The CDR3 is 16 amino acids. In DNA, the CDR3 is TGTGCCAGCTCACCGGGCGGGGGACAGGGGTTTTACGAGCAGTACTTC. Amino acids: CASSPGGGQGFYEQYF.

The chain is built from TRBV28 and TRBJ2-1, with D perhaps given as TRBD1 or TRBD2 (6 bases each). The V and J ends lost 6 bases and 3 bases respectively, with 12 bases between them. CDR1 is MDHEN and CDR2 is SYDVKM in the germline V gene. This CDR3 spans 14 amino acids. The CDR3 sequence: CASRRDKVYNEQFF. In DNA form, the CDR3 reads TGTGCCAGCAGGCGGGACAAAGTCTACAATGAGCAGTTCTTC.